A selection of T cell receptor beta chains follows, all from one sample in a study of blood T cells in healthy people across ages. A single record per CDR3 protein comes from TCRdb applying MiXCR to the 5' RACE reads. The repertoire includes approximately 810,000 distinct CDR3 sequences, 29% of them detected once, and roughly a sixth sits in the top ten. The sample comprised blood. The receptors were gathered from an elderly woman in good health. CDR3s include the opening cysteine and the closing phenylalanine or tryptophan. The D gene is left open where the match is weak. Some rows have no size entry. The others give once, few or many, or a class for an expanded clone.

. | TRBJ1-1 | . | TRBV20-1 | TGCAGTGCTAGGGCAACTACTAACACTGAAGCTTTCTTT | CSARATTNTEAFF
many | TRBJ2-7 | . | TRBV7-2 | TGTGCCAGCAGCTTATCGACGGGGGTTAACGGGTACTTC | CASSLSTGVNGYF
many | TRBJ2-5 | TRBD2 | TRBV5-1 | TGCGCCAGCAGCTTGGCCCCGGGACTAGCTTTATCAAGAACTGGGACCCAGTACTTC | CASSLAPGLALSRTGTQYF
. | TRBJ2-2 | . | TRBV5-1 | TGCGCCAGCAGCTGGAGGAGAGGAACCGGGGAGCGGTTTTTT | CASSWRRGTGERFF
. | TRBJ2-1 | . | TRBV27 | TGTGCCAGTAGGGAAGACGGGAACTCCTACAATGAGCAGTTCTTC | CASREDGNSYNEQFF
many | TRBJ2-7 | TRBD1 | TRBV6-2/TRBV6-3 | TGTGCCAGCAGGGACTCAGGACAGGGCTACGAGCAGTACTTC | CASRDSGQGYEQYF
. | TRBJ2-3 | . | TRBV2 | TGTGCCAGCAGTGGGGACGCAGATACGCAGTATTTT | CASSGDADTQYF
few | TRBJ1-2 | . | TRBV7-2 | TGTGCCAGCAGCTTAGTGTCAGGAAGTGGCTACACCTTC | CASSLVSGSGYTF
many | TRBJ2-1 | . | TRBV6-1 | TGTGCCAGCAGACTTACCCACGTGTCCTACAATGAGCAGTTCTTC | CASRLTHVSYNEQFF
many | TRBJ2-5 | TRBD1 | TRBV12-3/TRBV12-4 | TGTGCCAGCAGTTTAGGCCGGACAGGGACTGGGCAGACCCAGTACTTC | CASSLGRTGTGQTQYF
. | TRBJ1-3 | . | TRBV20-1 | TGCAGTGCTAGAGACGGAGGCTCTGGAAACACCATATATTTT | CSARDGGSGNTIYF
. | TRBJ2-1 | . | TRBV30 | TGTGCCTGGACGACGATCAGGGGGGGCAATGAGCAGTTCTTC | CAWTTIRGGNEQFF
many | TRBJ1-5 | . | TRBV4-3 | TGCGCCAGCAGCCAAGAACTCCCTCCGCGGGGCTATAGCAATCAGCCCCAGCATTTT | CASSQELPPRGYSNQPQHF
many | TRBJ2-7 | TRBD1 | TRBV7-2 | TGTGCCAGCAGCCCTCGACAGGGAAGGCGCATCGAGCAGTACTTC | CASSPRQGRRIEQYF
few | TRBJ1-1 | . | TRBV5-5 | TGTGCCGGCAGATACCGGGGGGCCCTGAACACTGAAGCTTTCTTT | CAGRYRGALNTEAFF
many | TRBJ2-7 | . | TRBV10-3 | TGTGCCATCAGTGAGACAGGAACCTACGAGCAGTACTTC | CAISETGTYEQYF
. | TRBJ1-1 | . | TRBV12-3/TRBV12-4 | TGTGCCAGCAGTTTTCAACAATTAGGGGACACTGAAGCTTTCTTT | CASSFQQLGDTEAFF
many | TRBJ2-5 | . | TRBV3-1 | TGTGCCAGCAGAGAGGGCAGGGTGGAGACCCAGTACTTC | CASREGRVETQYF
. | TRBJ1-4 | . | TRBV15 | TGTGCCACCAGCAGAGAGTTCCGCAAGGGCGAAAAACTGTTTTTT | CATSREFRKGEKLFF
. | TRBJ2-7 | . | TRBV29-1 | TGCAGCCCCGCGCGGGATTACGAGCAGTACTTC | CSPARDYEQYF
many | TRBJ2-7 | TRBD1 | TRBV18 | TGTGCCAGCTCATACCGGGACAGGGCCTCCGAGCAGTACTTC | CASSYRDRASEQYF
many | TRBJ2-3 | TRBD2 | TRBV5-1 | TGCGCCAGCAGTCGGACTAGCGGGGGGATCACAGATACGCAGTATTTT | CASSRTSGGITDTQYF
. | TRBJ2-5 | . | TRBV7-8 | TGTGCCAGCAGCTTAGTAACCCGGGACCGATCTGGGACCCAGTACTTC | CASSLVTRDRSGTQYF
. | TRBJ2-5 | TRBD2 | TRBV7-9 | TGTGCCAGCAGCTTACCCTTCCTAGCGGGGACACAAGAGACCCAGTACTTC | CASSLPFLAGTQETQYF
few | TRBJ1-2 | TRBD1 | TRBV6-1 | TGTGCCAGCAGTGAAGGGACAGGGGAAAAACGCTATGGCTACACCTTC | CASSEGTGEKRYGYTF
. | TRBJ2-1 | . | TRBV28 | TGTGCCAGCAGTTTAGATCGGCATGAGCAGTTCTTC | CASSLDRHEQFF
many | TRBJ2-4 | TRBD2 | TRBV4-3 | TGCGCCAGCAGCGAGGGAGGGGTCGGAAACATTCAGTACTTC | CASSEGGVGNIQYF
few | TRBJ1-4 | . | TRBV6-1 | TGTGCCAGCAGTGCCCCACGGGGGGCCCTCTCAACTAATGAAAAACTGTTTTTT | CASSAPRGALSTNEKLFF
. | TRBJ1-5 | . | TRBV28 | TGTGCCATCGCGGAACAGGCCCTTAGCAATCAGCCCCAGCATTTT | CAIAEQALSNQPQHF
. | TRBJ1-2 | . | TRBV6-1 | TGTGCCAGCAGTGAAAGAAGTGATGGCTACACCTTC | CASSERSDGYTF
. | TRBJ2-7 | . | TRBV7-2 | TGTGCCAGCAGCTTCGTCCACCGCTCCTACGAGCAGTACTTC | CASSFVHRSYEQYF
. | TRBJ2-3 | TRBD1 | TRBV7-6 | TGTGCCAGCAGCCGCTGGGACAGGGCCATCACAGATATGCAGTATTTT | CASSRWDRAITDMQYF
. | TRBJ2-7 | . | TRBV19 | TGTGCCAGTAGTTACGGGAGTGGCCTCTCCTACGAGCAGTACTTC | CASSYGSGLSYEQYF
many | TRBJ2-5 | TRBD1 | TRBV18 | TGTGCCAGCTCACGACCGGGACAGGGTGGCCGTCCCCAAGAGACCCAGTACTTC | CASSRPGQGGRPQETQYF
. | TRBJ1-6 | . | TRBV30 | TGTGCCTGGAGTGTAGGCAGACCTCATTCACCCCTCCACTTT | CAWSVGRPHSPLHF
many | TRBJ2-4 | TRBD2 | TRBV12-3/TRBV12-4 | TGTGCCAGCAGTTTAGGCATCGGCGGGGGGCCCAAAAACATTCAGTACTTC | CASSLGIGGGPKNIQYF
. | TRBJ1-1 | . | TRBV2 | TGTGCCATAAGAATCCGGAGTTTCGATTTTCAGAACACTGAAGCTTTCTTT | CAIRIRSFDFQNTEAFF
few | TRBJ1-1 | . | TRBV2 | TGTGCCAGCGAAGAGGGACGGATGAACACTGAAGCTTTCTTT | CASEEGRMNTEAFF
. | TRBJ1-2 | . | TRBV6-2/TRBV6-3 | TGTGCCAGCAGTTACCCCGAGGTCGGCTACACCTTC | CASSYPEVGYTF
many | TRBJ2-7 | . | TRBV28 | TGTGCCAGCAGTTTAGGGAGGCCTAGGGACGAGCAGTACTTC | CASSLGRPRDEQYF
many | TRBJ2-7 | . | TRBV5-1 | TGCGCCAGCGGACGTGATCGGGGCGACGAGCAGTACTTC | CASGRDRGDEQYF
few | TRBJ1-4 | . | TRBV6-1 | TGTGCCAGCAGTGTCGTCTTAGGGTTAAATAATGAAAAACTGTTTTTT | CASSVVLGLNNEKLFF
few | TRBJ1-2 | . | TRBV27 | TGTGCCAGCAGTGGCGGCCAGGGGAGAGGTAGCTATGGCTACACCTTC | CASSGGQGRGSYGYTF
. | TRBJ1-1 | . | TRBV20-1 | TGCAGTGCTAGAGGCCTGAACACTGAAGCTTTCTTT | CSARGLNTEAFF
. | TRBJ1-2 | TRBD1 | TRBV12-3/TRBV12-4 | TGTGCCAGCAGGGAAATGACAGGGGGGTCGAGTGGCTACACCTTC | CASREMTGGSSGYTF
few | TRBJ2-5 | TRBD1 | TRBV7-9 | TGTGCCAGCAGCGCCGGGACAGGGACGGCCCAGTACTTC | CASSAGTGTAQYF
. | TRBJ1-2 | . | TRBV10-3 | TGTGCCATCAGTGAGGCGACAGCGGTTTACTATGGCTACACCTTC | CAISEATAVYYGYTF
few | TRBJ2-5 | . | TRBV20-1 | TGCAGTGCTAGAGATCAACTTTACCCCTTCGGACCGACTCAAGAGACCCAGTACTTC | CSARDQLYPFGPTQETQYF
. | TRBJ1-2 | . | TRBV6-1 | TGTGCCAGCCAAACCAGGTCGGGGGTTAGCTATGGCTACACCTTC | CASQTRSGVSYGYTF
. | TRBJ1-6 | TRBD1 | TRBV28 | TGTGCCAGCAGTATACAGGGGACCCTCCACTTT | CASSIQGTLHF